Listed here are 10 T cell receptor beta chains from one sample, sequenced in a study of T cells expressing NK-cell markers. TCRdb re-called the 5' RACE reads and gives one entry per CDR3 protein, without DNA. Recorded for this sample: about 160,000 distinct CDR3 sequences. Sequencing was done on a sample of blood T cells: a sorted CD56 or NKG2C T cell subset, CD4+ or CD8+ T cells, or bulk PBMC T cells (not recorded which). Every receptor here comes from a man aged 18-69 years in good health.

V is TRBV14 and J is TRBJ1-1; TCRdb selects TRBD1, and the lack of DNA leaves this call unchecked. The CDR3 extends over 16 amino acids. Looked up from germline, CDR1 is SGHDN and CDR2 is FVKESK. The CDR3 sequence: CASSPLSGTGFTEAFF.

The gene calls are TRBV6-5 and TRBJ1-3. This CDR3 is built from 12 residues. The germline V gene has CDR1 MNHEY and CDR2 SVGAGI. CDR3 amino acids: CASRGFTNTIYF.

The chain is built from TRBV7-6 and TRBJ2-2; with no DNA, the TCRdb D assignment of TRBD1 cannot be verified. Germline loops: CDR1 SGHVS, CDR2 FNYEAQ. The CDR3 has 14 residues. The CDR3 sequence is CASSDLGGTGELFF.

This sequence joins TRBV6-2 or TRBV6-3 and TRBJ2-5; no DNA is available, so the TRBD2 call from TCRdb remains unchecked. The CDR3 runs to 15 residues. Germline values: CDR1 MNHEY, CDR2 SVGEGT. The CDR3 here is CASNTGTSEIGTQYF.

The rearrangement uses TRBV2 and TRBJ2-1; TCRdb indicates TRBD1, and absent DNA this call remains unverified. Germline values: CDR1 SNHLY, CDR2 FYNNEI. This CDR3 comprises 17 residues. CDR3 protein: CASTGFSRDHSYNEQFF.

V gene TRBV19 combines with J gene TRBJ2-2; TCRdb's D call of TRBD1 is untestable without DNA. Germline CDR1 and CDR2: LNHDA and SQIVND (reference sequence). CDR3 size: 12 residues. CDR3 sequence: CASTRGPGELFF. Looking up the rest from reference TRBV19 and TRBJ2-2 gives the full variable domain: DGGITQSPKYLFRKEGQNVTLSCEQNLNHDAMYWYRQDPGQGLRLIYYSQIVNDFQKGDIAEGYSVSREKKESFPLTVTSAQKNPTAFYLCASTRGPGELFFGEGSRLTVL.

The chain couples TRBV5-1 to TRBJ2-3; the TCRdb call, TRBD2, lacks DNA for checking. CDR1 is SGHRS and CDR2 is YFSETQ in the germline V gene. The CDR3 has 16 amino acids. CDR3 residues: CASSPRLAGVTDTQYF.

The genes are TRBV4-1 and TRBJ2-2; the TCRdb D gene call, TRBD1, has no DNA to confirm it. The CDR3 is 15 residues long. Germline CDR1 MGHRA, CDR2 YSYEKL. The CDR3 sequence is CASSRGTGDTGELFF.

V and J are TRBV12-3 or TRBV12-4 and TRBJ2-1; the TCRdb D gene call, TRBD1, has no DNA to confirm it. This CDR3 comprises 14 residues. CDR3: CASSPSGTGNEQFF.

CDR3 loop: CASSPGGGGGQETQYF. This chain joins TRBV12-3 or TRBV12-4 and TRBJ2-5; TCRdb designates TRBD1, a call that cannot be tested without DNA. This CDR3 is 16 amino acids long.